A single sample gave rise to the 31 T cell receptor beta chains below, sequenced in a study of identifying expanded T cells in peripheral blood. Clones were sequenced by immunoSEQ multiplex PCR, and TCRdb holds only the in-frame ones, with some missing. The table has about 100,000 clones, about nine tenths seen once. The sequencing input was blood. Every receptor here comes from a person aged 18 to 70 in good health.

The chain combines TRBV28 with TRBJ2-5, with TRBD2 identical over 7 bases. V lost 7 bases and J lost 4; bases outside the gene matches: 12. The CDR3 is 15 amino acids. The germline V gene has CDR1 MDHEN and CDR2 SYDVKM. For the CDR3, the DNA is TGTGCCAGCAAAGAACCGGGACTACGTCCAGAGACCCAGTACTTC. It translates to CASKEPGLRPETQYF.

This clone was found a few times. The chain couples TRBV5-6 to TRBJ2-7, with D maybe TRBD1 (5 bases). The CDR3 extends over 14 amino acids. V lost 0 bases and J 6 bases, leaving 13 bases between the germline ends. Germline V gene lookup returns CDR1 SGHDT and CDR2 YYEEEE. The CDR3 loop is CASSLDRLSVEQYF. CDR3 in DNA: TGTGCCAGCAGCTTGGACAGGCTGTCGGTCGAGCAGTACTTC.

The CDR3 DNA reads as TGTGCCAGCAGTACTCGGGGTAGCGGGAGAGAGACCCAGTACTTC. It translates to CASSTRGSGRETQYF. J is TRBJ2-5 and V is TRBV27; 9 positions match TRBD2. CDR3 size: 15 residues. Germline CDR1 MNHEY, CDR2 SMNVEV (reference sequence). The junction had 8 bases not matched to a gene; V was cut back by 5 bases and J by 4 bases.

In this sample, this clone turned up a few times. Other DNA sequences from this sample encode an identical CDR3 as well. The chain carries TRBV7-3 and TRBJ1-2; D ambiguous. The V end lost 2 bases, the J end lost 8 bases, and 12 bases lay between the germline ends. CDR3 length: 13 amino acids. From germline, CDR1 is SGHTA and CDR2 FQGTGA. CDR3 nucleotides: TGTGCCAGCAGCTTATCAGGTTTTTACGGCTACACCTTC. This sequence encodes CASSLSGFYGYTF.

The V gene is TRBV19, the J gene TRBJ1-2; TRBD1 aligns across 9 bases. CDR1 LNHDA and CDR2 SQIVND come from the germline V gene (reference sequence). The CDR3 loop spans 12 amino acids. V was clipped by 10 bases and J by 11 bases; unmatched bases: 11. CDR3 nucleotides: TGTGCCACCTCTCCGGGACAGGGACGTTACACCTTC. Protein: CATSPGQGRYTF.

V is TRBV7-2 and J is TRBJ1-6; possibly TRBD1 for D (6 bases). The CDR3 length is 16 residues. The germline gives CDR1 SGHTA, CDR2 FQGNSA. V lost 0 bases and J lost 7, with 13 bases in between. CDR3 loop: CASSLAVTGWNSPLHF. The CDR3 DNA sequence: TGTGCCAGCAGCTTAGCGGTAACAGGGTGGAATTCACCCCTCCACTTT. Using reference TRBV7-2 and TRBJ1-6 for the parts outside the CDR3, the full variable domain is GAGVSQSPSNKVTEKGKDVELRCDPISGHTALYWYRQSLGQGLEFLIYFQGNSAPDKSGLPSDRFSAERTGGSVSTLTIQRTQQEDSAVYLCASSLAVTGWNSPLHFGNGTRLTVT.

The V call is TRBV19, the J call TRBJ2-1; D possibly corresponds to TRBD2 (5 bases). Between the trimmed V and J ends, which lost 5 bases and 7 bases, there was a span of 15 bases. Germline CDR1 and CDR2: LNHDA and SQIVND (reference sequence). CDR3 size: 14 residues. The CDR3 region is CASSSLAGENEQFF. For the CDR3, the DNA is TGTGCCAGTAGTTCCCTAGCCGGAGAGAATGAGCAGTTCTTC.

The chain recombines TRBV7-2 with TRBJ1-1; no definite D call. The CDR3 runs 12 residues. In germline, CDR1 is SGHTA, CDR2 FQGNSA. The ends were cut back, 1 base at V and 0 bases at J, with 0 bases in the middle. The CDR3 DNA sequence: TGTGCCAGCAGCTTAGTGAACACTGAAGCTTTCTTT. It encodes CASSLVNTEAFF.

About this clone itself: The likely explanation is a read error, given a far larger clone one base away. The chain joins TRBV7-9 to TRBJ1-2; 7 bases line up with TRBD1. Looked up from germline, CDR1 is SEHNR and CDR2 is FQNEAQ (reference sequence). The length of the CDR3 is 13 residues. V lost 5 bases, J lost 3 bases, and 3 bases stayed unmatched. CDR3 region: CASSRQGDYGYTF. The CDR3 nucleotides read TGTGCCAGCAGCCGACAGGGTGACTATGGCTACACCTTC.

This clone has just a few counts. J is TRBJ1-2 and V is TRBV19; no definite D call. V shed 8 bases and J shed 4 bases, with 14 bases lying between them. Germline loops: CDR1 LNHDA, CDR2 SQIVND (reference sequence). There are 13 residues in the CDR3. CDR3 nucleotide sequence: TGTGCCAGTCTCGACACGGCCTTCTATGGCTACACCTTC. It yields the protein CASLDTAFYGYTF.

CDR3 nucleotides: TGTGCCAGCAGCTTCCCCGATACGCAGTATTTT. Encoded protein: CASSFPDTQYF. V usage is TRBV7-9 and J usage is TRBJ2-3; unclear D gene. Per germline, CDR1 SEHNR and CDR2 FQNEAQ (reference sequence). CDR3 length: 11 amino acids. V lost 3 bases and J lost 6, with 4 bases in between.

This chain uses TRBV4-1 with TRBJ2-1; 9 nucleotides match TRBD1. The CDR3 covers 13 residues. Looked up from germline, CDR1 is MGHRA and CDR2 is YSYEKL. Trimming cost V 8 bases and J 9 bases; bases outside gene matches: 8. The CDR3 spells CASRDREVGEQFF. The CDR3 bases are TGCGCCAGCCGGGACAGGGAGGTCGGTGAGCAGTTCTTC.

This clone appeared once. The chain carries TRBV5-1 and TRBJ2-5; 9 bases match TRBD2. Per the germline V gene, CDR1 is SGHRS and CDR2 is YFSETQ. V lost 0 bases to trimming and J lost 3 bases; unmatched junction nucleotides: 3. The CDR3 extends over 15 amino acids. DNA for the CDR3: TGCGCCAGCAGCTTGGCGACTAGCGGAGAAGAGACCCAGTACTTC. Translated: CASSLATSGEETQYF.

In its sample, this clone was seen once. The chain couples TRBV7-3 to TRBJ2-3, with TRBD2 matching 8 bases. There are 17 residues in the CDR3. Germline V CDR1 and CDR2: SGHTA, FQGTGA. V lost 5 bases, J lost 4 bases, and 14 bases stayed unmatched. CDR3 sequence: CASSLEVGRGAADTQYF. CDR3 nucleotides: TGTGCCAGCAGCCTCGAGGTCGGGCGGGGGGCAGCAGATACGCAGTATTTT.

V and J are TRBV28 and TRBJ2-5; D tentatively fits TRBD1 or TRBD2 (5 bases each). The germline V gene encodes CDR1 MDHEN and CDR2 SYDVKM. The CDR3 runs 14 residues. V was clipped by 1 base and J by 7 bases, with 13 bases between them. The CDR3 DNA sequence: TGTGCCAGCAGTTTATCGAGGGTTGGGGGGACCCAGTACTTC. It is translated as CASSLSRVGGTQYF. Full variable domain (outside the CDR3, taken from reference TRBV28 and TRBJ2-5): DVKVTQSSRYLVKRTGEKVFLECVQDMDHENMFWYRQDPGLGLRLIYFSYDVKMKEKGDIPEGYSVSREKKERFSLILESASTNQTSMYLCASSLSRVGGTQYFGPGTRLLVL.

This clone was detected a few times. The rearrangement links TRBV6-1 to TRBJ1-5; D is uncertain. The CDR3 totals 14 residues. The V end lost 1 base, the J end lost 6 bases, and 10 bases lay between the germline ends. Germline-derived CDR1 and CDR2 are MNHNS and SASEGT. The CDR3 loop reads CASSEGGRSQPQHF. The CDR3 nucleotides read TGTGCCAGCAGTGAAGGAGGGAGAAGTCAGCCCCAGCATTTT.

The rearrangement uses TRBV7-2 and TRBJ2-7; the D gene could be TRBD1 or TRBD2 (6 bases each). CDR3 size: 12 residues. The V gene's germline CDR1 is SGHTA and CDR2 FQGNSA. Trimming took 5 bases from V and 5 from J, leaving 10 bases between them. The CDR3 bases are TGTGCCAGCAGCCCTGGGGGGCACGAGCAGTACTTC. This codes for CASSPGGHEQYF.

The chain uses TRBV9 and TRBJ2-7; TRBD1 matches at 9 bases. Per the germline V gene, CDR1 is SGDLS and CDR2 is YYNGEE. The CDR3 sequence is 15 residues long. With V trimmed by 4 bases and J by 4 bases, 9 bases remained unmatched. The CDR3 reads CASSPRGDREYEQYF. Here the CDR3 DNA reads TGTGCCAGCAGCCCAAGGGGGGACAGGGAGTACGAGCAGTACTTC.

The chain combines TRBV6-5 with TRBJ1-2; D perhaps matches TRBD1 (5 bases). Germline CDR1 MNHEY, CDR2 SVGAGI. V shed 5 bases and J shed 5 bases, with 15 bases lying between them. This CDR3 has 14 amino acids. The CDR3 DNA follows: TGTGCCAGCAGTGAAGGCTCGGGGCAGTATGGCTACACCTTC. It yields the protein CASSEGSGQYGYTF.

This chain uses TRBV15 with TRBJ1-2, with D maybe TRBD1 (5 bases). The CDR3 is made up of 16 amino acids. Trimming shortened V by 0 bases and J by 6 bases, and 17 bases separated the two germline ends. Germline-derived CDR1 and CDR2 are LNHNV and YYDKDF (reference sequence). The CDR3 spells CATSRDLDRRRDGYTF. CDR3 sequence (DNA): TGTGCCACCAGCAGAGATCTCGACAGAAGGAGAGATGGCTACACCTTC.

The chain joins TRBV7-9 to TRBJ1-5, with D tentatively TRBD1 (5 bases). Germline CDR1 and CDR2: SEHNR and FQNEAQ (reference sequence). Trimming shortened V by 1 base and J by 5 bases, and 12 bases separated the two germline ends. CDR3 size: 15 residues. The CDR3 is CASSLGLWDHQPQHF. CDR3 coding DNA: TGTGCCAGCAGCTTAGGACTCTGGGACCATCAGCCCCAGCATTTT.

As to this clone: An end of the junction does not agree with germline; a read error may underlie this. The rearrangement uses TRBV7-2 and TRBJ1-2; tentative D call: TRBD1 (5 bases). Germline CDR1 and CDR2: SGHTA and FQGNSA. The CDR3 spans 12 residues. The CDR3 loop is CASSLGGTRYTF. The CDR3 DNA reads TGTGCCAGCAGTTTAGGAGGGACGAGATACACCTTC.

This chain joins TRBV7-2 and TRBJ2-7; D gene ambiguous. CDR3 length equals 12 residues. Germline CDR1 reads SGHTA; CDR2 reads FQGNSA. V was clipped by 4 bases and J by 6 bases, with 10 bases between them. CDR3 protein: CASSSPPPEQYF. The CDR3 region has the DNA TGTGCCAGCAGCTCTCCCCCGCCCGAGCAGTACTTC.

The rearrangement uses TRBV6-6 and TRBJ1-1; D is possibly TRBD1 (5 bases). CDR1 MNHNY and CDR2 SVGAGI come from the germline V gene (reference sequence). V lost 8 bases, J lost 2 bases, and 12 bases lay in between. This CDR3 contains 13 residues. The CDR3 DNA follows: TGTGCCAGCGCACCACAGGAAAACACTGAAGCTTTCTTT. Translation gives CASAPQENTEAFF.

The chain carries TRBV28 and TRBJ2-7; the match to TRBD1 covers 7 bases. The germline gives CDR1 MDHEN, CDR2 SYDVKM. The length of the CDR3 is 15 residues. The ends lost 6 bases at V and 3 bases at J; junction bases unmatched: 11. CDR3 loop: CASSSPTGIIYEQYF. CDR3 sequence (DNA): TGTGCCAGCAGCAGTCCGACAGGGATAATCTACGAGCAGTACTTC.

The chain uses TRBV30 and TRBJ2-7; 8 bases match TRBD1. Unmatched junction bases numbered 5, after V lost 4 bases and J lost 0 bases. The CDR3 is made up of 14 amino acids. The V gene's germline CDR1 is GTSNPN and CDR2 SVGIG (reference sequence). The chain's CDR3 is CAWTVRGLSYEQYF. For the CDR3, the DNA is TGTGCCTGGACTGTCAGGGGGCTCTCCTACGAGCAGTACTTC. The whole variable domain, filled in from reference TRBV30 and TRBJ2-7, reads SQTIHQWPATLVQPVGSPLSLECTVEGTSNPNLYWYRQAAGRGLQLLFYSVGIGQISSEVPQNLSASRPQDRQFILSSKKLLLSDSGFYLCAWTVRGLSYEQYFGPGTRLTVT.

This sequence joins TRBV4-1 and TRBJ2-7; 9 nucleotides match TRBD1. J lost 5 bases, V lost 4 bases, and 9 bases had no gene match. Germline V gene data show CDR1 as MGHRA and CDR2 as YSYEKL. The CDR3 contains 15 residues. The CDR3 region has the DNA TGCGCCAGCAGCCCACCGGGACAGGGAGTCCACGAGCAGTACTTC. Amino acid sequence: CASSPPGQGVHEQYF.

The chain links TRBV11-2 to TRBJ2-7, with TRBD2 matching 7 bases. V gave up 5 bases and J gave up 3 bases; unmatched junction bases: 10. The CDR3 contains 15 residues. Germline V gene sequence: CDR1 SGHAT, CDR2 FQNNGV. The CDR3 nucleotides read TGTGCCAGCAGCAAGAAGCGGGACCTTAACTACGAGCAGTACTTC. This encodes CASSKKRDLNYEQYF. Full variable domain (remainder filled in from reference TRBV11-2 and TRBJ2-7): EAGVAQSPRYKIIEKRQSVAFWCNPISGHATLYWYQQILGQGPKLLIQFQNNGVVDDSQLPKDRFSAERLKGVDSTLKIQPAKLEDSAVYLCASSKKRDLNYEQYFGPGTRLTVT.

The chain couples TRBV10-2 to TRBJ1-3; 10 nucleotides match TRBD1. The V segment lost 10 bases and the J segment 4 bases; nucleotides outside the gene matches: 10. The germline V gene encodes CDR1 WSHSY and CDR2 SAAADI. The CDR3 loop spans 15 amino acids. The CDR3 nucleotides are TGCGCCACACACCCGGGACAGGGGTCAGGAAACACCATATATTTT. Protein product: CATHPGQGSGNTIYF.

This clone was seen once. The chain recombines TRBV10-3 with TRBJ2-7; D is uncertain. Trimming left V 2 bases short and J 2 bases short, with 10 bases between. In germline, CDR1 is ENHRY, CDR2 SYGVKD. This CDR3 comprises 14 residues. The DNA for the CDR3 is TGTGCCATCAGTGAGCGCATTCCGGCCTACGAGCAGTACTTC. It yields the protein CAISERIPAYEQYF.

The chain couples TRBV15 to TRBJ2-5; 10 nucleotides line up with TRBD2. In germline, CDR1 is LNHNV, CDR2 YYDKDF (reference sequence). V gave up 0 bases and J gave up 4 bases; unmatched junction bases: 2. The CDR3 totals 15 residues. The CDR3 is CATSREIAGGETQYF. CDR3 nucleotide sequence: TGTGCCACCAGCAGAGAAATAGCGGGAGGAGAGACCCAGTACTTC.